The 24 T cell receptor beta chains listed next were all sequenced from one sample in a study of T cells in localized non-small cell lung cancer. TCRdb's copy holds only in-frame clones and misses some; the assay was immunoSEQ multiplex PCR. In the table there are roughly 25,000 clones, about 92% of which are singletons. The starting material was peripheral blood, obtained before any cancer treatment. These receptors all come from a woman aged 40 to 75 with stage I lung adenocarcinoma.

A remark on this clone: A junction end diverges from the germline sequence, so it may reflect a read error. This chain connects TRBV15 to TRBJ2-1; D not certain. Germline V gene lookup returns CDR1 LNHNV and CDR2 YYDKDF (reference sequence). This CDR3 is built from 17 residues. This CDR3 reads CATSRALRTFSYNEQFF. CDR3 in DNA: TGTGCCACCAGCAGAGCCCTTAGGACGTTTTCCTATAATGAGCAGTTCTTC.

This clone was picked up one time. The chain has TRBV4-3 and TRBJ2-5; 8 positions match TRBD2. There are 19 residues in the CDR3. From germline, CDR1 is LGHNA and CDR2 YSLEER. With V trimmed by 0 bases and J by 4 bases, 16 bases remained unmatched. For the CDR3, the DNA is TGCGCCAGCAGCCAAGAACCCCCTGGAGCGGGGGCCCCCCGAGAGACCCAGTACTTC. This sequence encodes CASSQEPPGAGAPRETQYF.

This sequence joins TRBV7-2 and TRBJ2-7; 8 bases line up with TRBD1. Germline CDR1 and CDR2: SGHTA and FQGNSA. The CDR3 has 13 residues. With 10 bases clipped from V and 5 bases from J, the junction kept 10 bases outside the gene matches. The CDR3 DNA is TGTGCCACCACCGGGACAGGAGGCGACGAGCAGTACTTC. Protein sequence: CATTGTGGDEQYF.

The chain combines TRBV7-2 with TRBJ1-1, with D unclear. CDR3 length equals 13 residues. Trimming removed 1 base from V and 4 bases from J, with 7 bases in between. Germline lookup yields CDR1 SGHTA and CDR2 FQGNSA. The CDR3 sequence: CASSLGGGTEAFF. The CDR3 coding sequence is TGTGCCAGCAGCTTAGGGGGTGGCACTGAAGCTTTCTTT.

The rearrangement links TRBV5-4 to TRBJ2-1; 8 positions match TRBD1. There are 15 residues in the CDR3. Trimming cost V 0 bases and J 4 bases; bases outside gene matches: 3. Germline lookup yields CDR1 SGHNT and CDR2 YYREEE (reference sequence). The CDR3 loop is CASSLVQGAYNEQFF. The DNA for the CDR3 is TGTGCCAGCAGCTTGGTGCAGGGGGCTTACAATGAGCAGTTCTTC. The full variable domain, its missing parts supplied by reference TRBV5-4 and TRBJ2-1, is ETGVTQSPTHLIKTRGQQVTLRCSSQSGHNTVSWYQQALGQGPQFIFQYYREEENGRGNFPPRFSGLQFPNYSSELNVNALELDDSALYLCASSLVQGAYNEQFFGPGTRLTVL.

This clone was seen a few times. V is TRBV6-1 and J is TRBJ1-1, with 12 bases aligning to TRBD1. The CDR3 has 14 residues. From germline, CDR1 is MNHNS and CDR2 SASEGT. With V trimmed by 4 bases and J by 11 bases, 8 bases remained unmatched. The CDR3 DNA sequence: TGTGCCAGCAGTGCGGGACAGGGGGCCGCGAAGGCTTTCTTT. As protein: CASSAGQGAAKAFF.

This clone came up once. V and J are TRBV5-1 and TRBJ2-7; D might be TRBD1 (5 bases). The CDR3 is 15 amino acids. Germline values: CDR1 SGHRS, CDR2 YFSETQ. V lost 4 bases, J lost 1 base, and 15 bases lay in between. CDR3 nucleotide sequence: TGCGCCAGCAGCACAGGACCTGCTACTTCCTACGAGCAGTACTTC. This gives the protein CASSTGPATSYEQYF.

The rearrangement links TRBV15 to TRBJ1-2, with 9 bases matching TRBD1. The length of the CDR3 is 15 residues. J gave up 6 bases and V 0 bases, and 5 bases lay outside the gene matches. Germline-derived CDR1 and CDR2 are LNHNV and YYDKDF (reference sequence). Here the CDR3 reads CATSRDQTGGDGYTF. CDR3 sequence (DNA): TGTGCCACCAGCAGAGACCAGACAGGGGGGGATGGCTACACCTTC.

As concerns this clone: One end of the junction fails to match germline, which may point to a read error. V gene TRBV5-4 combines with J gene TRBJ1-6; 9 nucleotides agree with TRBD1. CDR1 is SGHNT, CDR2 YYREEE, per germline (reference sequence). This CDR3 is built from 15 residues. The CDR3 region is CASSLDRGSNSPLHF. In nucleotides, the CDR3 is TGTGCCAGCAGTTTGGACAGGGGAAGTAATTCACCCCTCCACTTT.

The V and J genes are TRBV7-9 and TRBJ2-7, with 9 bases that match TRBD1. The CDR3 length is 15 residues. Trimming took 6 bases from V and 0 from J; bases not matched to a gene: 6. Per the germline V gene, CDR1 is SEHNR and CDR2 is FQNEAQ (reference sequence). This CDR3 reads CASRQQGAISYEQYF. The CDR3, as DNA: TGTGCCAGCAGGCAACAGGGGGCGATCTCCTACGAGCAGTACTTC.

This clone turned up a few times. Here the CDR3 reads CASSFGTAQGSPLHF. CDR3 DNA sequence: TGTGCCAGCAGCTTTGGGACGGCCCAGGGTTCACCCCTCCACTTT. This chain connects TRBV7-2 to TRBJ1-6; a possible D gene is TRBD1 (5 bases). Trimming stripped 3 bases from V and 9 bases from J, with 15 bases between. The V gene's germline CDR1 is SGHTA and CDR2 FQGNSA. The CDR3 runs to 15 residues.

Only one count was recorded for this clone. This chain uses TRBV14 with TRBJ2-7; D might be TRBD2 (6 bases). V was pared by 1 base and J by 0 bases, with 13 bases between. Germline CDR1 and CDR2: SGHDN and FVKESK. CDR3 length equals 16 residues. CDR3 region: CASSQGGLASSYEQYF. Written as DNA, the CDR3 is TGTGCCAGCAGCCAAGGAGGGCTAGCGAGCTCCTACGAGCAGTACTTC.

The chain joins TRBV5-5 to TRBJ1-1; D call uncertain. The length of the CDR3 is 13 residues. Germline-derived CDR1 and CDR2 are SGHKS and YYEKEE (reference sequence). Between the trimmed V and J ends, which lost 3 bases and 1 base, there was a span of 7 bases. CDR3 nucleotide sequence: TGTGCCAGCAGCTGGAACAAGAACACTGAAGCTTTCTTT. It encodes CASSWNKNTEAFF.

About this clone itself: The identical CDR3 is also encoded by other nucleotide sequences in the sample. The rearrangement joins TRBV28 to TRBJ2-7, with 7 positions matching TRBD1. J lost 7 bases, V lost 5 bases, and 11 bases had no gene match. Germline V gene data show CDR1 as MDHEN and CDR2 as SYDVKM. CDR3 length equals 14 residues. For the CDR3, the DNA is TGTGCCAGCAGTCTTCCCGGGACAGACTATGAGCAGTACTTC. It is translated as CASSLPGTDYEQYF.

The V gene is TRBV18, the J gene TRBJ2-1, with unresolved D. Trimming removed 0 bases from V and 2 bases from J, with 2 bases in between. This CDR3 comprises 13 residues. Germline CDR1 is KGHSH and CDR2 is LQKENI. CDR3 DNA sequence: TGTGCCAGCTCACCACCGGCCTACAATGAGCAGTTCTTC. Protein: CASSPPAYNEQFF.

V usage is TRBV7-9 and J usage is TRBJ2-5; TRBD1 or TRBD2 may be the D gene (5 bases each). V lost 5 bases, J lost 2 bases, and 12 bases lay in between. The CDR3 length is 14 residues. CDR1 and CDR2 (germline): SEHNR, FQNEAQ (reference sequence). CDR3 sequence: CASSTRGTQETQYF. The CDR3 nucleotides read TGTGCCAGCAGCACTAGAGGGACGCAAGAGACCCAGTACTTC.

This chain uses TRBV7-6 with TRBJ2-5; TRBD2 might be the D (5 bases). This CDR3 has 16 residues. With 0 bases removed from V and 1 base from J, the gap between germline ends came to 12 bases. Germline loops: CDR1 SGHVS, CDR2 FNYEAQ. CDR3 sequence reads: CASSLAFRGSQETQYF. CDR3 bases: TGTGCCAGCAGCTTAGCTTTTCGGGGATCCCAAGAGACCCAGTACTTC.

The rearrangement links TRBV7-2 to TRBJ2-7; 11 positions match TRBD2. The germline V gene encodes CDR1 SGHTA and CDR2 FQGNSA. The junction had 0 bases not matched to a gene; V was cut back by 3 bases and J by 2 bases. This CDR3 spans 14 amino acids. CDR3 in DNA: TGTGCCAGCAGCTTGGGACTAGCGGCCTACGAGCAGTACTTC. Protein: CASSLGLAAYEQYF.

The chain has TRBV28 and TRBJ1-1; D not resolved. The length of the CDR3 is 16 residues. Germline V CDR1 and CDR2: MDHEN, SYDVKM. Trimming left V 5 bases short and J 0 bases short, with 16 bases between. The CDR3 nucleotides read TGTGCCAGCAGTCCCCGAAGAGCCAGATTGAACACTGAAGCTTTCTTT. It yields the protein CASSPRRARLNTEAFF.

The chain recombines TRBV5-4 with TRBJ1-1; D is unresolved. CDR1 and CDR2 (germline): SGHNT, YYREEE (reference sequence). The V end lost 3 bases, the J end lost 1 base, and 10 bases lay between the germline ends. This CDR3 region has 14 residues. CDR3 sequence (DNA): TGTGCCAGCAGCTCCTACTTGGGGAACACTGAAGCTTTCTTT. Amino acids: CASSSYLGNTEAFF.

The V and J genes are TRBV27 and TRBJ2-5; 8 bases fit TRBD1. CDR3 length: 15 residues. With 6 bases clipped from V and 1 base from J, the junction kept 7 bases outside the gene matches. Germline CDR1 and CDR2: MNHEY and SMNVEV (reference sequence). CDR3 sequence reads: CASSRTGLVQETQYF. CDR3 DNA sequence: TGTGCCAGCAGCCGGACAGGGCTTGTCCAAGAGACCCAGTACTTC.

The table lists this clone with a count of one. The CDR3 protein is CATARGTSGRSRFGELFF. The CDR3 DNA is TGTGCCACCGCTAGGGGGACTAGCGGGAGGTCGAGGTTCGGGGAGCTGTTTTTT. The gene calls are TRBV21-1 and TRBJ2-2; the table gives TRBD2 as D, unverified against the DNA. TRBV21-1 is a pseudogene locus. The CDR3 sequence is 18 residues long.

Details on this clone: A read error may produce the germline difference seen at one junction end. The chain uses TRBV18 and TRBJ2-3; maybe TRBD2 (5 bases). In germline, CDR1 is KGHSH, CDR2 LQKENI. The CDR3 spans 14 residues. In DNA form, the CDR3 reads TGTGCCAGTTCACCGGGGATTGTCACAGATACGCAGTATTTT. As protein: CASSPGIVTDTQYF.

The genes are TRBV27 and TRBJ2-1, with TRBD2 matching 9 bases. V dropped 4 bases and J dropped 0; count of bases not matched to a gene: 13. Germline V CDR1 and CDR2: MNHEY, SMNVEV (reference sequence). The CDR3 length is 19 residues. DNA of the CDR3: TGTGCCAGCAGTTCCTACGGGACTAGCCCAGGGAGCTCCTACAATGAGCAGTTCTTC. Protein sequence: CASSSYGTSPGSSYNEQFF.